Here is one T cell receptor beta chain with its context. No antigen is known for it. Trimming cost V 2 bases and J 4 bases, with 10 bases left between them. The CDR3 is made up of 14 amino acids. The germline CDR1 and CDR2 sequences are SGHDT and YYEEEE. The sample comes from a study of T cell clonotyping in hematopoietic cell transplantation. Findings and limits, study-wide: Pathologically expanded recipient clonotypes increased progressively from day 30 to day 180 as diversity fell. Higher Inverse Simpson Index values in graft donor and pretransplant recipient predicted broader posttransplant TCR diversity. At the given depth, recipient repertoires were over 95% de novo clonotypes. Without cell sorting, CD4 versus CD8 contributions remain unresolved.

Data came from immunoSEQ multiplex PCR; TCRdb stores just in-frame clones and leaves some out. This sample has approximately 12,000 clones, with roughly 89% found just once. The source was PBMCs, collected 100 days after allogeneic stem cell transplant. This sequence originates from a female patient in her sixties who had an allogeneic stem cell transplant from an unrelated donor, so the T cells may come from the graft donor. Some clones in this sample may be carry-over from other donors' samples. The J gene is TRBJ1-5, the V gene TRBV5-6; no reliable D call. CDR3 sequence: CASSLRPYNQPQHF. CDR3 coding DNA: TGTGCCAGCAGCTTAAGACCTTATAATCAGCCCCAGCATTTT.